This T cell receptor beta chain was sequenced for a study of T cell clonotyping in hematopoietic cell transplantation. Time point of the sample: recipient sample about 28 days before transplant, after cytoreduction. Using immunoSEQ multiplex PCR, the repertoire was profiled, and TCRdb retains in-frame clones only, with some absent. The sample lists roughly 30,000 clones, about 93% occurring once. The CDR3 length is 15 residues. Germline CDR1 is SGHAT and CDR2 is FQNNGV. V was trimmed by 8 bases and J by 2 bases, leaving 16 bases between them. This receptor was identified in a man in his fifties or sixties with acute myeloid leukemia. Some clones in this sample may be carry-over from other donors' samples. The chain is built from TRBV11-2 and TRBJ1-3, with D possibly TRBD1 on 5 matching bases. The material sequenced was peripheral blood mononuclear cells, taken before stem cell transplant. The CDR3 DNA is TGTGCCAGCGGCTGGACAAGGCGGGCTGGAAACACCATATATTTT. Translation: CASGWTRRAGNTIYF.